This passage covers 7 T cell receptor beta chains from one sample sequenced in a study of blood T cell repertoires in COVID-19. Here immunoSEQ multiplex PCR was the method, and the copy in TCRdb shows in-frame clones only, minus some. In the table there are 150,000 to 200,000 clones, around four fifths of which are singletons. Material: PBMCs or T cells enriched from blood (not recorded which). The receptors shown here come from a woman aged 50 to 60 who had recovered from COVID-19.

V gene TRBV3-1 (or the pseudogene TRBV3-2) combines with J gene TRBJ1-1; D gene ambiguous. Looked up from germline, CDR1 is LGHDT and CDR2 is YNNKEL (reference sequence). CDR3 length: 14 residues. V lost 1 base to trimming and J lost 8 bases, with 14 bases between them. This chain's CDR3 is CASSQAYGSREAFF. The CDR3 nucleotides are TGTGCCAGCAGCCAAGCTTACGGGAGTCGCGAAGCTTTCTTT.

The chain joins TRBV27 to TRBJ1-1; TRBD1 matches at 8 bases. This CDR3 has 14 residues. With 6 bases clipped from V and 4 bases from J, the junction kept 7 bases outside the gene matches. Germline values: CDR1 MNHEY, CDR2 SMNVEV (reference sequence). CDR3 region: CASSQTGGITEAFF. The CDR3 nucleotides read TGTGCCAGCAGCCAAACAGGGGGGATCACTGAAGCTTTCTTT.

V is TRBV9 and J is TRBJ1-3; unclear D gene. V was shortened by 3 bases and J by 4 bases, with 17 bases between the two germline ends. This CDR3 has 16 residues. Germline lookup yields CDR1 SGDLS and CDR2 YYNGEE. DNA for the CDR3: TGTGCCAGCAGCGCCCGAGGCCGCGGGCCGGGAAACACCATATATTTT. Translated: CASSARGRGPGNTIYF.

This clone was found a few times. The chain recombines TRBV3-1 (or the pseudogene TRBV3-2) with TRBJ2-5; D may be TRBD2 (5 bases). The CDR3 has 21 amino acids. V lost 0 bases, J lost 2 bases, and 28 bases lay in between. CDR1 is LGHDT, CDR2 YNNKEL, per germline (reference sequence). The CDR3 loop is CASSQEPPGHRGISGQETQYF. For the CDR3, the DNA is TGTGCCAGCAGCCAAGAACCGCCGGGCCATCGCGGAATCTCGGGGCAAGAGACCCAGTACTTC.

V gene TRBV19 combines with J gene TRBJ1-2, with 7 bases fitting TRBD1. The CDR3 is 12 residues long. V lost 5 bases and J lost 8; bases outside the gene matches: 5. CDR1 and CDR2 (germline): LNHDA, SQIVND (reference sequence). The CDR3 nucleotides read TGTGCCAGTAGTCTAAACAGGGGCGGCTACACCTTC. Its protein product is CASSLNRGGYTF.

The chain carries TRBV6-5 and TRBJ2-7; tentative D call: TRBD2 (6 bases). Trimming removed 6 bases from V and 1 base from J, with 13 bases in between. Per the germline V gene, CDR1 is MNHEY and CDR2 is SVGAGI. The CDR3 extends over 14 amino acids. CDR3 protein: CASRITSISYEQYF. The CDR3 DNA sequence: TGTGCCAGCAGGATAACTAGCATTTCCTACGAGCAGTACTTC.

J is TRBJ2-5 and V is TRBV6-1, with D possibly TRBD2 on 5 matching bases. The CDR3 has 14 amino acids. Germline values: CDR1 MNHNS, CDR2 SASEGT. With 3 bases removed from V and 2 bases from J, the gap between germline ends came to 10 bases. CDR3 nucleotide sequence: TGTGCCAGCAGTGATCGAACTAGTCAAGAGACCCAGTACTTC. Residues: CASSDRTSQETQYF.